The following is a TCR beta chain sequence with its context. This record belongs to a study of blood T cell repertoires in COVID-19. Repertoires were generated with immunoSEQ multiplex PCR, while TCRdb's copy carries only in-frame clones and drops some. The sample has over 350,000 clones; more than 70% are singletons. CDR1 MDHEN and CDR2 SYDVKM come from the germline V gene. V trimming: 8 bases; J trimming: 0 bases; junction bases outside the gene matches: 6. CDR3 length: 15 residues. The genes are TRBV28 and TRBJ1-5; 8 nucleotides match TRBD1. The clonotype originates from a woman under 30 who had recovered from COVID-19. The sequencing sample was made of PBMCs or T cells enriched from blood (not recorded which). The CDR3 loop reads CASDTGGSSNQPQHF. The CDR3 bases are TGTGCCAGCGACACAGGGGGATCTAGCAATCAGCCCCAGCATTTT.